One and the same sample provided the 13 T cell receptor beta chains below, sequenced in a study of neurological immune-mediated disorders. TCRdb analysed the 5' RACE reads with MiXCR anew, one entry per CDR3 protein. Among about 24,000 distinct CDR3 sequences listed, about 6.7% were seen once. The sequenced sample was PBMCs. Source of these receptors: a woman aged 40 to 50 in good health.

The sample holds many counts of this clonotype. The chain is built from TRBV5-1 and TRBJ2-7; 10 bases are a match to TRBD2. CDR1 and CDR2 (germline): SGHRS, YFSETQ. The CDR3 is 15 residues long. The trim removed 4 bases at V and 5 bases at J, leaving 9 bases unmatched. The CDR3 loop is CASSRPSGRTNEQYF. CDR3 DNA sequence: TGCGCCAGCAGCCGTCCTAGCGGGAGAACTAACGAGCAGTACTTC.

This clonotype was seen at least ten times. The V and J genes are TRBV7-6 and TRBJ2-1; 8 nucleotides match TRBD2. CDR3 length equals 17 residues. Germline-derived CDR1 and CDR2 are SGHVS and FNYEAQ. Trimming took 2 bases from V and 0 from J; bases not matched to a gene: 6. The CDR3 loop reads CASSLNVAGSSYNEQFF. CDR3 nucleotides: TGTGCCAGCAGCTTAAATGTAGCGGGAAGCTCCTACAATGAGCAGTTCTTC.

This clonotype was seen repeatedly, ten times or more. The chain combines TRBV6-5 with TRBJ2-1; D not resolved. Germline assignment: CDR1 MNHEY and CDR2 SVGAGI. The CDR3 is 11 amino acids. The V and J ends lost 7 bases and 4 bases respectively, with 5 bases between them. The CDR3: CASTSYNEQFF. The CDR3, as DNA: TGTGCCAGCACCTCTTACAATGAGCAGTTCTTC.

The sample holds many counts of this clonotype. The J gene is TRBJ1-1, the V gene TRBV28, with D unresolved. Germline V gene lookup returns CDR1 MDHEN and CDR2 SYDVKM. V gave up 5 bases and J gave up 1 base, with 11 bases separating them. There are 14 residues in the CDR3. DNA of the CDR3: TGTGCCAGCAGTGAGTCCGGGCCGAACACTGAAGCTTTCTTT. It encodes CASSESGPNTEAFF. The variable domain in full, completed from reference TRBV28 and TRBJ1-1, reads DVKVTQSSRYLVKRTGEKVFLECVQDMDHENMFWYRQDPGLGLRLIYFSYDVKMKEKGDIPEGYSVSREKKERFSLILESASTNQTSMYLCASSESGPNTEAFFGQGTRLTVV.

This clonotype was recorded at least ten times. The chain carries TRBV5-1 and TRBJ1-1; perhaps TRBD1 as D (6 bases). The CDR3 is made up of 15 amino acids. V dropped 1 base and J dropped 1 base, with 11 bases sitting between them. CDR1 SGHRS and CDR2 YFSETQ come from the germline V gene. DNA for the CDR3: TGCGCCAGCAGCTTGTTTGGGGGCACGAACACTGAAGCTTTCTTT. Translation: CASSLFGGTNTEAFF.

The table lists this clonotype with many counts. This chain joins TRBV5-1 and TRBJ2-5; tentatively, D is TRBD1 or TRBD2 (5 bases each). Germline CDR1 is SGHRS and CDR2 is YFSETQ. The CDR3 length is 14 residues. Deletions cut 4 bases from V and 0 bases from J, with 10 bases between. The CDR3 sequence is CASSQMGDQETQYF. The CDR3 DNA reads TGCGCCAGCAGCCAAATGGGGGACCAAGAGACCCAGTACTTC.

The rearrangement links TRBV20-1 to TRBJ2-1, with D perhaps TRBD2 (6 bases). The CDR3 totals 15 residues. Germline V lookup: CDR1 DFQATT, CDR2 SNEGSKA (reference sequence). V was cut by 6 bases and J by 6 bases, with 21 bases left in between. CDR3 nucleotides: TGCAGTGCGGAGCCCGGGACTTTGGGGGGCAATGAGCAGTTCTTC. Translated, it gives CSAEPGTLGGNEQFF.

This clonotype was detected ten times or more. This chain joins TRBV5-1 and TRBJ2-1; 8 positions agree with TRBD1. CDR3 length: 17 amino acids. Germline V gene sequence: CDR1 SGHRS, CDR2 YFSETQ. V was clipped by 4 bases and J by 7 bases; unmatched bases: 16. The CDR3 region is CASSGAIQGASENEQFF. The DNA for the CDR3 is TGCGCCAGCAGCGGAGCAATTCAGGGGGCCTCAGAGAATGAGCAGTTCTTC. The full variable domain, with the rest looked up from reference TRBV5-1 and TRBJ2-1, is KAGVTQTPRYLIKTRGQQVTLSCSPISGHRSVSWYQQTPGQGLQFLFEYFSETQRNKGNFPGRFSGRQFSNSRSEMNVSTLELGDSALYLCASSGAIQGASENEQFFGPGTRLTVL.

The chain recombines TRBV7-2 with TRBJ1-4; no definite D call. The CDR3 covers 14 residues. Trimming left V 2 bases short and J 10 bases short, with 14 bases between. The germline V gene has CDR1 SGHTA and CDR2 FQGNSA. CDR3 sequence (DNA): TGTGCCAGCAGCTTAATGCCAGCGGCTAGAAAACTGTTTTTT. It translates to CASSLMPAARKLFF.

This clonotype was recorded many times. The chain couples TRBV7-2 to TRBJ2-3; perhaps TRBD2 as D (6 bases). V lost 1 base, J lost 6 bases, and 8 bases lay in between. CDR1 is SGHTA, CDR2 FQGNSA, per germline. This CDR3 spans 13 amino acids. CDR3 amino acids: CASSLERADTQYF. The DNA for the CDR3 is TGTGCCAGCAGCTTAGAGCGGGCCGATACGCAGTATTTT.

This clonotype was detected ten times or more. The gene calls are TRBV11-1 and TRBJ2-1; D is uncertain. The length of the CDR3 is 14 residues. In germline, CDR1 is SGHAT, CDR2 FQDESV (reference sequence). The V end lost 5 bases, the J end lost 8 bases, and 16 bases lay between the germline ends. CDR3 protein: CASSPTLRGDEQFF. CDR3 coding DNA: TGTGCCAGCAGCCCAACCCTAAGAGGTGATGAGCAGTTCTTC.

This clonotype was seen ten or more times. This sequence joins TRBV28 and TRBJ2-5; TRBD2 might be the D (6 bases). V was cut by 6 bases and J by 0 bases, with 11 bases left in between. CDR1 and CDR2 from the germline V gene are MDHEN and SYDVKM. The CDR3 totals 14 residues. The CDR3: CASRVGGYQETQYF. The CDR3 DNA sequence: TGTGCCAGCAGGGTTGGGGGGTACCAAGAGACCCAGTACTTC.

This clonotype was seen many times. The rearrangement links TRBV29-1 to TRBJ2-5, with 9 nucleotides matching TRBD2. V dropped 4 bases and J dropped 4; count of bases not matched to a gene: 10. The germline V gene has CDR1 SQVTM and CDR2 ANQGSEA. This CDR3 is built from 15 residues. For the CDR3, the DNA is TGCAGCGTTGGTAGCGGGAGAGGGGGTGCAGAGACCCAGTACTTC. This encodes CSVGSGRGGAETQYF. Full variable domain (remainder filled in from reference TRBV29-1 and TRBJ2-5): SAVISQKPSRDICQRGTSLTIQCQVDSQVTMMFWYRQQPGQSLTLIATANQGSEATYESGFVIDKFPISRPNLTFSTLTVSNMSPEDSSIYLCSVGSGRGGAETQYFGPGTRLLVL.